The rows below give T cell receptor beta chains drawn from one sample of a study of T cell responses to AZD1222 COVID-19 vaccine. TCRdb keeps only in-frame clones here, not all; method: immunoSEQ multiplex PCR. Seen here are about 200,000 clones, roughly 92% observed once, and the top ten hold approximately 1%. This material consisted of peripheral blood, taken 28 days after the second AZD1222 dose. The source is an adult who received the AZD1222 COVID-19 vaccine. Both conserved end residues are part of each CDR3. The D gene is left open where the match is weak. A clone size is listed for some rows: how often the clone was seen (once, few, many), or a class if it is expanded.

>TRBV9|few|TRBJ1-6|NA
TGTGCCAGCAGCGTAGGGGTCAATTCACCCCTCCACTTT
CASSVGVNSPLHF
>TRBV27|few|TRBJ2-7|NA
TGTGCCAGCAGTTTATCGGGGAAGGGTAGTCGAGAGTACTTC
CASSLSGKGSREYF
>TRBV7-2|NA|TRBJ1-3|TRBD1
TGTGCCAGCAGCTTAGCACAAGGGGGCGGAAACACCATATATTTT
CASSLAQGGGNTIYF
>TRBV5-4|few|TRBJ2-1|TRBD2
TGTGCCAGCAGCTCGGGAGGAAGGATCAATGAGCAGTTCTTC
CASSSGGRINEQFF
>TRBV5-6|NA|TRBJ1-1|NA
TGTGCCAGCAGCTTGGCCGGGGTAGAGGAATTTTTCGCTGAAGCTTTCTTT
CASSLAGVEEFFAEAFF
>TRBV29-1|NA|TRBJ1-1|NA
TGCAGCGTTGCCGCTACCGACGGGATAGGAATCACTGAAGCTTTCTTT
CSVAATDGIGITEAFF
>TRBV12-3/TRBV12-4|NA|TRBJ1-2|NA
TGTGCCAGCAGTTCAGACGAGAACTATGGCTACACCTTC
CASSSDENYGYTF
>TRBV12-3/TRBV12-4|once|TRBJ1-6|NA
TGTGCCAGCAGTGGGGGGGTGGGCTCACCCCTCCACTTT
CASSGGVGSPLHF
>TRBV5-5|NA|TRBJ2-7|NA
TGTGCCAGCAGCTTGACCGGGACTGCTTACGAGCAGTACTTC
CASSLTGTAYEQYF
>TRBV7-9|NA|TRBJ1-4|NA
TGTGCCAGCAGCCATCAGGGGTCACCTTATGAAAAACTGTTTTTT
CASSHQGSPYEKLFF
>TRBV28|NA|TRBJ1-5|NA
TGTGCCAGCAGTCCCCTGGTGAGGGGGTCAGGACAGCCCCAGCATTTT
CASSPLVRGSGQPQHF
>TRBV3-1/TRBV3-2|NA|TRBJ1-2|NA
TGTGCCAGCAGCCAATCACAGGGTGGCTATGGCTACACCTTC
CASSQSQGGYGYTF
>TRBV4-2|NA|TRBJ1-6|NA
TGTGCCAGCAGCCAAGATCCTGGGAGACGGGGTAATTCACCCCTCCACTTT
CASSQDPGRRGNSPLHF
>TRBV3-1/TRBV3-2|once|TRBJ1-4|NA
TGTGCCAGCAGCCAAGCGGCCCAGATGGGGCTCAGGGAACTGTTTTTT
CASSQAAQMGLRELFF
>TRBV6-5|NA|TRBJ2-1|TRBD2
TGTGCCAGCAGCCCCCGGGGGGAGCTCTGGGAGCAGTTCTTC
CASSPRGELWEQFF
>TRBV25-1|few|TRBJ1-4|NA
TGTGCCAGCAGTCTGGAGGAAAAACTGTTTTTT
CASSLEEKLFF
>TRBV19|NA|TRBJ1-6|NA
TGTGCCAGTAGTGTCGTAGCCCGCTCCTATAATTCACCCCTCCACTTT
CASSVVARSYNSPLHF
>TRBV19|NA|TRBJ1-2|NA
TGTGCCAGTAGGGAACGGGACGGCGGCGCCTCTAGGGGCTACACCTTC
CASRERDGGASRGYTF
>TRBV28|NA|TRBJ1-1|NA
TGTGCCAGCAGTTTATTCCTCGACAGGGCTTTCTTT
CASSLFLDRAFF
>TRBV7-9|once|TRBJ1-2|TRBD1
TGTGCCAGCAGCTTAGAGACCACAGGGGGCCTTAACACCTTC
CASSLETTGGLNTF
>TRBV6-5|NA|TRBJ1-5|NA
TGTGCCAGCAGTACGCCGGGGGGTTATCAGCCCCAGCATTTT
CASSTPGGYQPQHF
>TRBV7-3|once|TRBJ2-3|NA
TGTGCCAGCAGCTTAAGCGACTATAGCACAGATACGCAGTATTTT
CASSLSDYSTDTQYF